This T cell receptor beta chain stems from a study of blood T cell repertoires in COVID-19. Germline-derived CDR1 and CDR2 are LNHDA and SQIVND (reference sequence). The ends lost 6 bases at V and 8 bases at J; junction bases unmatched: 4. The CDR3 sequence is 13 residues long. Some clones are missing from TCRdb's copy, which holds only in-frame ones; the method was immunoSEQ multiplex PCR. The sample shows some 120,000 clones, approximately 80% of them seen only once. The sequence derives from a man aged 70-80 years with acute or convalescent COVID-19. The rearrangement uses TRBV19 and TRBJ2-2, with 9 bases aligning to TRBD1. Sequencing input: peripheral blood. This CDR3 reads CASSTGGKGELFF. Here the CDR3 DNA reads TGTGCCAGTAGCACAGGGGGCAAGGGGGAGCTGTTTTTT.